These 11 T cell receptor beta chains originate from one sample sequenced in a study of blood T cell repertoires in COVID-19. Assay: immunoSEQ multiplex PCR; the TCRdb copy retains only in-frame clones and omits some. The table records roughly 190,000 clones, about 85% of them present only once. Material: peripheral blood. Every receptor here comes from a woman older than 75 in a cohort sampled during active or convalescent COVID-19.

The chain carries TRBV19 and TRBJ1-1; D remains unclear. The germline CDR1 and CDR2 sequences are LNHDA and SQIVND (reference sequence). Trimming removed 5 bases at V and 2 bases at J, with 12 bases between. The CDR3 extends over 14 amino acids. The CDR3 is CASSEVTLNTEAFF. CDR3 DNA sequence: TGTGCCAGTAGTGAGGTCACGTTAAACACTGAAGCTTTCTTT. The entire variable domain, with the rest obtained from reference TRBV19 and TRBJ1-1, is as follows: DGGITQSPKYLFRKEGQNVTLSCEQNLNHDAMYWYRQDPGQGLRLIYYSQIVNDFQKGDIAEGYSVSREKKESFPLTVTSAQKNPTAFYLCASSEVTLNTEAFFGQGTRLTVV.

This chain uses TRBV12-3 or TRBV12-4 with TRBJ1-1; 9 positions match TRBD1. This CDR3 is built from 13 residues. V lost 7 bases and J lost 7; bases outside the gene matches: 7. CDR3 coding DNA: TGTGCCAGCACCATCGGACAGGGGATTGAAGCTTTCTTT. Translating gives CASTIGQGIEAFF.

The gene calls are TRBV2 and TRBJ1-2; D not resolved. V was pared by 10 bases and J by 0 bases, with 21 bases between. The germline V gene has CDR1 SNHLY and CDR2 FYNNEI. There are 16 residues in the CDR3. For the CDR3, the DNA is TGTGCCAACCCAATCGTCCCGTCACAGCCTAACTATGGCTACACCTTC. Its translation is CANPIVPSQPNYGYTF. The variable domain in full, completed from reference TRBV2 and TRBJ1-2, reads EPEVTQTPSHQVTQMGQEVILRCVPISNHLYFYWYRQILGQKVEFLVSFYNNEISEKSEIFDDQFSVERPDGSNFTLKIRSTKLEDSAMYFCANPIVPSQPNYGYTFGSGTRLTVV.

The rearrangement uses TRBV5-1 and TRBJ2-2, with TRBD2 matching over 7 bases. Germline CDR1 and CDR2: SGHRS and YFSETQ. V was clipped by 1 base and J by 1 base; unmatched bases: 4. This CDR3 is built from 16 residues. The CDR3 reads CASSLPPSGNTGELFF. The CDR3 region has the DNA TGCGCCAGCAGCTTGCCCCCTAGCGGGAACACCGGGGAGCTGTTTTTT.

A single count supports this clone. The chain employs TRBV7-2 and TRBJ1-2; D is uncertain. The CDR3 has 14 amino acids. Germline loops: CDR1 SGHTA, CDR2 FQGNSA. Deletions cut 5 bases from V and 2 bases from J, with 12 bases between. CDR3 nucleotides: TGTGCCAGCAGCCCTAGGACGGGGAACTATGGCTACACCTTC. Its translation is CASSPRTGNYGYTF.

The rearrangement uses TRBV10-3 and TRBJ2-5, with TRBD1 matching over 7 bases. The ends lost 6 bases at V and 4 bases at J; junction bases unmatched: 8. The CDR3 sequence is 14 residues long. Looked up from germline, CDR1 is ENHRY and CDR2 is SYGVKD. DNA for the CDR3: TGTGCCATCAGAACAGGGGAGTCTTTAGAGACCCAGTACTTC. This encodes CAIRTGESLETQYF.

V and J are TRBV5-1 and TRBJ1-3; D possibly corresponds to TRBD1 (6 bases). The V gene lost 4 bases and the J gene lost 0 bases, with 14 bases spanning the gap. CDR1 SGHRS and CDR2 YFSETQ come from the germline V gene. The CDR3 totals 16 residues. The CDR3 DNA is TGCGCCAGCAGCCCCATTCCGGACAGCTCTGGAAACACCATATATTTT. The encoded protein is CASSPIPDSSGNTIYF.

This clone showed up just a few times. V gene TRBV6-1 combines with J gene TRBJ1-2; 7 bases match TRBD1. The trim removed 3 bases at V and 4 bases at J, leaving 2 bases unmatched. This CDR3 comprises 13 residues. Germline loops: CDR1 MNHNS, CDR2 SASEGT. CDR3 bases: TGTGCCAGCAGTGACAGGGGGAGCTATGGCTACACCTTC. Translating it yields CASSDRGSYGYTF.

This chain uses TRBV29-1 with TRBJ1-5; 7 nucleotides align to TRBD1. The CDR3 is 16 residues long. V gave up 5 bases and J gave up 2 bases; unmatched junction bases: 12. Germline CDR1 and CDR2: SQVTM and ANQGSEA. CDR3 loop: CSVCFQGGNRNQPQHF. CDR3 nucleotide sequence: TGCAGCGTTTGTTTTCAGGGGGGAAATCGCAATCAGCCCCAGCATTTT.

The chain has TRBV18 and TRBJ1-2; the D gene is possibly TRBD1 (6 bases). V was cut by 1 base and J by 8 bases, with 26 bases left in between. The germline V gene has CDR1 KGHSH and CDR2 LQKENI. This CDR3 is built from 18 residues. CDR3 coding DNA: TGTGCCAGCTCACCACTTCCAGTAAACAGGGAAGGGGTGGAAGGCTACACCTTC. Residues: CASSPLPVNREGVEGYTF.

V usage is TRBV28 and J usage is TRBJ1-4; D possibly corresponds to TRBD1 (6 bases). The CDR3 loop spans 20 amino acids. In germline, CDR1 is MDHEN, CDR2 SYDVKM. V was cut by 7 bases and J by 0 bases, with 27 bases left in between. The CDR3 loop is CASTPLMGSGGAATNEKLFF. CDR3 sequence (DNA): TGTGCCAGCACTCCTTTGATGGGGTCGGGGGGCGCGGCAACTAATGAAAAACTGTTTTTT.